This TCR beta chain was captured by sequencing in a study of cytomegalovirus exposure and HLA in healthy donors. Study results and caveats: Usually a TCR sequence was rare, but some public TCRs were found in many donors.

In germline, CDR1 is KGHSH, CDR2 LQKENI. The CDR3 consists of 12 residues. With 3 bases clipped from V and 10 bases from J, the junction kept 3 bases outside the gene matches. The table came from immunoSEQ multiplex PCR; TCRdb's copy has only in-frame clones and leaves some out. This sample carries about 120,000 clones, 89% of them seen once, and the ten largest clones take approximately 1.1%. A note on this clone: The antigen remains unidentified.

Sequenced sample: PBMCs. The receptor was derived from a young woman in good health and CMV-seronegative. The chain employs TRBV18 and TRBJ2-4; TRBD2 agrees at 7 bases. For the CDR3, the DNA is TGTGCCAGCTCACCGAAAGCGGGAATTCAGTACTTC. Protein: CASSPKAGIQYF.